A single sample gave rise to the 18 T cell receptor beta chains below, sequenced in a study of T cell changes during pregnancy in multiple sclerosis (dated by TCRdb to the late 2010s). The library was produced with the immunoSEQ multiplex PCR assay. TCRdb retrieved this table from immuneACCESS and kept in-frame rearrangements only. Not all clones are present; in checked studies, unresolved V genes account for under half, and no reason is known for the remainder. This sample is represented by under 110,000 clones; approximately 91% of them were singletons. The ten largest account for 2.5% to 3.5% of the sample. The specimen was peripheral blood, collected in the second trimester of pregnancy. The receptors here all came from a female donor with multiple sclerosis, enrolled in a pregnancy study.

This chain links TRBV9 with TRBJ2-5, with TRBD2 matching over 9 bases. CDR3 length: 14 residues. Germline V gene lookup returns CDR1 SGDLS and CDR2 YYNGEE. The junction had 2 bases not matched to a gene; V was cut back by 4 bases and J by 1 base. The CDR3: CASSLSGGQETQYF. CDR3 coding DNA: TGTGCCAGCAGCCTTAGCGGGGGCCAAGAGACCCAGTACTTC. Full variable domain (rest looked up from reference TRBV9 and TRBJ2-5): DSGVTQTPKHLITATGQRVTLRCSPRSGDLSVYWYQQSLDQGLQFLIQYYNGEERAKGNILERFSAQQFPDLHSELNLSSLELGDSALYFCASSLSGGQETQYFGPGTRLLVL.

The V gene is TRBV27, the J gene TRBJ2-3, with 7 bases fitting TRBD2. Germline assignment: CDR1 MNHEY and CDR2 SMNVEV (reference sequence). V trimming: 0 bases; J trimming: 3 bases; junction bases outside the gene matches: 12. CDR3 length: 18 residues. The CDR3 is CASSLSAGASGSTDTQYF. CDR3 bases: TGTGCCAGCAGTTTATCGGCCGGGGCTAGCGGATCGACAGATACGCAGTATTTT.

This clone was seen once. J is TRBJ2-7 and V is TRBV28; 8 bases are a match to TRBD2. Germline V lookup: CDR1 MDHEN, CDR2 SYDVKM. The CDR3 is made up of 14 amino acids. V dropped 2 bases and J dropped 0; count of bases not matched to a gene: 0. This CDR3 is CASSLSGSSYEQYF. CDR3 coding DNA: TGTGCCAGCAGTTTAAGCGGGAGCTCCTACGAGCAGTACTTC.

The CDR3 nucleotides are TGTGCCAGCAGCCTGCGGATGTTGACTAGCACAGATACGCAGTATTTT. As protein: CASSLRMLTSTDTQYF. This rearrangement joins TRBV5-4 to TRBJ2-3, with no clear D. CDR3 length: 16 amino acids. Trimming shortened V by 4 bases and J by 0 bases, and 15 bases separated the two germline ends. CDR1 is SGHNT, CDR2 YYREEE, per germline (reference sequence).

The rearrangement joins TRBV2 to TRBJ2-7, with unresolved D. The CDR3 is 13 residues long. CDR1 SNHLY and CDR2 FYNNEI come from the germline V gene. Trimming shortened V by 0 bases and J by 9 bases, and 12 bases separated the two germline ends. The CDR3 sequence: CASSEAQPGSQYF. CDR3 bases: TGTGCCAGCAGTGAAGCGCAGCCGGGTTCGCAGTACTTC.

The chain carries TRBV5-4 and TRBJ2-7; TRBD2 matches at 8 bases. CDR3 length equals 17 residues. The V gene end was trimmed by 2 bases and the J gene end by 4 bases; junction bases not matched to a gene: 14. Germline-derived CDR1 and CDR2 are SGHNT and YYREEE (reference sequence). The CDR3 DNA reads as TGTGCCAGCAGCTTTTCGTTAGCGGGAAATTCTCGGTACGAGCAGTACTTC. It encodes CASSFSLAGNSRYEQYF. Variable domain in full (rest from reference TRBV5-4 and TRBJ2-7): ETGVTQSPTHLIKTRGQQVTLRCSSQSGHNTVSWYQQALGQGPQFIFQYYREEENGRGNFPPRFSGLQFPNYSSELNVNALELDDSALYLCASSFSLAGNSRYEQYFGPGTRLTVT.

CDR3 coding DNA: TGTGCCAGCAGCCAAACAGGGGGCGCCCCCTGGGTCACTGAAGCTTTCTTT. Its translation: CASSQTGGAPWVTEAFF. The chain has TRBV28 and TRBJ1-1; 9 nucleotides agree with TRBD1. V dropped 6 bases and J dropped 4; count of bases not matched to a gene: 15. This CDR3 spans 17 amino acids. CDR1 MDHEN and CDR2 SYDVKM come from the germline V gene.

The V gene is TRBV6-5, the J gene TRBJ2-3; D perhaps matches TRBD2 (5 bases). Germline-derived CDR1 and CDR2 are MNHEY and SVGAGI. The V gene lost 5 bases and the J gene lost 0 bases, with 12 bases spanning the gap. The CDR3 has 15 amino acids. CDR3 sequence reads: CASSQLGTSTDTQYF. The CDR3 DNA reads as TGTGCCAGCAGTCAACTAGGAACTAGCACAGATACGCAGTATTTT.

This chain's CDR3 is CATSSKGLGPYNEQFF. CDR3 DNA sequence: TGTGCCACCAGCAGTAAAGGACTTGGGCCTTACAATGAGCAGTTCTTC. The rearrangement joins TRBV15 to TRBJ2-1; tentative D call: TRBD2 (5 bases). The CDR3 loop spans 16 amino acids. Trimming stripped 3 bases from V and 4 bases from J, with 16 bases between. CDR1 is LNHNV, CDR2 YYDKDF, per germline (reference sequence). The variable domain in full, completed from reference TRBV15 and TRBJ2-1, reads DAMVIQNPRYQVTQFGKPVTLSCSQTLNHNVMYWYQQKSSQAPKLLFHYYDKDFNNEADTPDNFQSRRPNTSFCFLDIRSPGLGDTAMYLCATSSKGLGPYNEQFFGPGTRLTVL.

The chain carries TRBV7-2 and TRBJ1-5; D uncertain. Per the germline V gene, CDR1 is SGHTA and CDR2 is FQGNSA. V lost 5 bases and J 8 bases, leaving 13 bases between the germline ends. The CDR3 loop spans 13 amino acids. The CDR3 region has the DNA TGTGCCAGCAGCAAGACCCCAGAGGAGCCCCAGCATTTT. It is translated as CASSKTPEEPQHF.

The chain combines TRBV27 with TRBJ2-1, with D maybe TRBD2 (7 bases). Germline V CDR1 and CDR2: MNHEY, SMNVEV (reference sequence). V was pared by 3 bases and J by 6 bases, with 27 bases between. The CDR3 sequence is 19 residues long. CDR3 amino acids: CASSFRGRRGDRGGNEQFF. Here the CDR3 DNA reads TGTGCCAGCAGTTTCCGCGGGAGAAGGGGTGACCGAGGGGGCAATGAGCAGTTCTTC.

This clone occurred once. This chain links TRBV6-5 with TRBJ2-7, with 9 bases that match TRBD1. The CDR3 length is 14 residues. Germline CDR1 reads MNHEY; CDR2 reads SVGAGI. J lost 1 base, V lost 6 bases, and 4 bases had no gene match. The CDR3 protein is CASSHGQGSYEQYF. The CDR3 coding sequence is TGTGCCAGCAGCCACGGACAGGGGTCCTACGAGCAGTACTTC.

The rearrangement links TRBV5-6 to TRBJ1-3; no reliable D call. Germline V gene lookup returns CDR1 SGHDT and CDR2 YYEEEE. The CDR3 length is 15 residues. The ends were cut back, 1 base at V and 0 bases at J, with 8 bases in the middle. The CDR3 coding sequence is TGTGCCAGCAGCTTGATGGGCAGCTCTGGAAACACCATATATTTT. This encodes CASSLMGSSGNTIYF.

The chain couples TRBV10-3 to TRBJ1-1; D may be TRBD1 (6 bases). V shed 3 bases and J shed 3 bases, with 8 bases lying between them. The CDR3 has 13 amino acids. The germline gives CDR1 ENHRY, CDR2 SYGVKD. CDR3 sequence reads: CAISEEGDTEAFF. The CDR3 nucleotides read TGTGCCATCAGTGAAGAGGGGGACACTGAAGCTTTCTTT.

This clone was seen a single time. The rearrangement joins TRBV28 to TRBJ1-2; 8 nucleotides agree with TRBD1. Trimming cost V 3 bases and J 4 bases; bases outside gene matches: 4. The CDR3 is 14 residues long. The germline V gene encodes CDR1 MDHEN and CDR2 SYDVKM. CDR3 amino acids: CASSLTGALYGYTF. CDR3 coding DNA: TGTGCCAGCAGTTTGACAGGGGCTCTCTATGGCTACACCTTC.

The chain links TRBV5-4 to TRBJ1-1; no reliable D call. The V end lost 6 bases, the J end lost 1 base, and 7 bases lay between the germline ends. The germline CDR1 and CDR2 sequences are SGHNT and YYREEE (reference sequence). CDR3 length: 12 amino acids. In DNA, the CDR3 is TGTGCCAGCACCCCGAGGAACACTGAAGCTTTCTTT. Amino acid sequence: CASTPRNTEAFF.

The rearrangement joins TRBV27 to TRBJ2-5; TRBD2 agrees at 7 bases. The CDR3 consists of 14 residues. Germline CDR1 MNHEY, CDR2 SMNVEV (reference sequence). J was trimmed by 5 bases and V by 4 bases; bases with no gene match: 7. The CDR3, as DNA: TGTGCCAGCAGTTGGGCGGGGGAGGGGGAGACCCAGTACTTC. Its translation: CASSWAGEGETQYF.

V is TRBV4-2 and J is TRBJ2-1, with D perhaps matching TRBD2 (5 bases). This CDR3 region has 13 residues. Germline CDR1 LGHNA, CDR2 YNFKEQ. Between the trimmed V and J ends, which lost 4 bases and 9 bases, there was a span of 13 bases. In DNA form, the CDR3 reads TGTGCCAGCAGCCCCTTGACTACGGGTGAGCAGTTCTTC. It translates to CASSPLTTGEQFF.